This TCR beta chain emerged from a study of shared clonotypes between healthy human individuals. A deep-level run was used for the assay. Sequencing was performed with immunoSEQ multiplex PCR; in TCRdb, only in-frame clones are kept and a portion is missing. This table holds over a million clones, around 82% found once. This receptor was obtained from a young man in good health. Some clones in this sample may be carry-over from other donors' samples. The specimen sequenced was memory CD4+ T cells from PBMCs. This sample's subset: CD45RA-negative fraction.

DNA for the CDR3: TGTGCCTGGAGCATACGGGGGAACTATGGCTACACCTTC. This encodes CAWSIRGNYGYTF. The genes are TRBV30 and TRBJ1-2; D possibly corresponds to TRBD1 (5 bases). This CDR3 contains 13 residues. Germline values: CDR1 GTSNPN, CDR2 SVGIG (reference sequence). V was pared by 3 bases and J by 2 bases, with 10 bases between.